These T cell receptor beta chains were read from a single sample in a study of vaccination and CD4 T cells after COVID-19. MiXCR was run by TCRdb on the PCR reads, yielding one entry per CDR3 protein. In the table there are 20,000 to 25,000 distinct CDR3 sequences, around a third of which are singletons. Antigen specificity for these receptors is unknown. Source: CD4+ T cells from blood, cultured in vitro, taken about 7 months after SARS-CoV-2 vaccination. The receptors here all came from a human donor who had recovered from COVID-19. CDR3s include the opening cysteine and the closing phenylalanine or tryptophan. The D gene is left open where the match is weak. Some rows have no size entry. The others give once, few or many, or a class for an expanded clone.

CDR3nt: TGTGCTAGCAGTTATAACGCCGCGGGGGTCCCCCAACTGAACTTC; CDR3aa: CASSYNAAGVPQLNF; j_gene: TRBJ2-1; abundance: .; v_gene: TRBV7-7; d_gene: TRBD2
CDR3nt: TGTGCCATCAGGGACGGAGAAAGATACAATGAGCAGTTCTTC; CDR3aa: CAIRDGERYNEQFF; j_gene: TRBJ2-1; abundance: .; v_gene: TRBV10-3; d_gene: .
CDR3nt: TGTGCCAGCAGCTTAGGTTGGCGGGAGGGCCGGAACAATGAGCAGTTCTTC; CDR3aa: CASSLGWREGRNNEQFF; j_gene: TRBJ2-1; abundance: .; v_gene: TRBV7-9; d_gene: TRBD2
CDR3nt: TGTGCCAGCAGTGTCTCCAGGGTGGGCACTGAAGCTTTCTTT; CDR3aa: CASSVSRVGTEAFF; j_gene: TRBJ1-1; abundance: .; v_gene: TRBV2; d_gene: .
CDR3nt: TGTGCCAGCAGTGAAGGGGCTTCTGGGGCCAACGTCCTGACTTTC; CDR3aa: CASSEGASGANVLTF; j_gene: TRBJ2-6; abundance: .; v_gene: TRBV6-1; d_gene: .
CDR3nt: TGCAGTGCTAGAGCAGGGGGCGCCGGGGAAAAACTGTTTTTT; CDR3aa: CSARAGGAGEKLFF; j_gene: TRBJ1-4; abundance: few; v_gene: TRBV20-1; d_gene: TRBD1
CDR3nt: TGTGCCAGCAGTTACTCTCAGGACAGCACAGATACGCAGTATTTT; CDR3aa: CASSYSQDSTDTQYF; j_gene: TRBJ2-3; abundance: .; v_gene: TRBV6-5; d_gene: .
CDR3nt: TGCAGTGCTAGCTCCGGGACTAGCGGGGGCACGGGAGGGGCCCAGTACTTC; CDR3aa: CSASSGTSGGTGGAQYF; j_gene: TRBJ2-5; abundance: few; v_gene: TRBV20-1; d_gene: TRBD2
CDR3nt: TGCGCCAGCAGTACATCCGGGACCTGGGACTACACCTTC; CDR3aa: CASSTSGTWDYTF; j_gene: TRBJ1-2; abundance: .; v_gene: TRBV5-1; d_gene: .
CDR3nt: TGTGCCAGCAGCTCCGGGACAGGGAAGATCTTC; CDR3aa: CASSSGTGKIF; j_gene: TRBJ2-1; abundance: .; v_gene: TRBV7-3; d_gene: TRBD1
CDR3nt: TGTGCCAGCAGTGACAGGAAGGGTGATAATTCACCCCTCCACTTT; CDR3aa: CASSDRKGDNSPLHF; j_gene: TRBJ1-6; abundance: few; v_gene: TRBV6-1; d_gene: .
CDR3nt: TGCAGTGCTTCGGGGGGGGCCGGGGAGCTGTTTTTT; CDR3aa: CSASGGAGELFF; j_gene: TRBJ2-2; abundance: medium-sized; v_gene: TRBV20-1; d_gene: TRBD2
CDR3nt: TGTGCCAACCCAAACCTCGGGGATAAAAACTATGGCTACACCTTC; CDR3aa: CANPNLGDKNYGYTF; j_gene: TRBJ1-2; abundance: few; v_gene: TRBV6-1; d_gene: .
CDR3nt: TGTGCCAGCAGCTTGATCGGACAGGGCTACGAGCAGTACTTC; CDR3aa: CASSLIGQGYEQYF; j_gene: TRBJ2-7; abundance: few; v_gene: TRBV5-6; d_gene: TRBD1
CDR3nt: TGTGCCAGCGCGGGCAGGGGACCCTACGAGCAGTACTTC; CDR3aa: CASAGRGPYEQYF; j_gene: TRBJ2-7; abundance: .; v_gene: TRBV2; d_gene: .
CDR3nt: TGTGCCAGCAGACTTCAACAGGGAGAGAGCAATCAGCCCCAGCATTTT; CDR3aa: CASRLQQGESNQPQHF; j_gene: TRBJ1-5; abundance: .; v_gene: TRBV6-1; d_gene: .
CDR3nt: TGTGCCAGCTCACCCTCGGCGGGGGGAGGCTACGAGCAGTACTTC; CDR3aa: CASSPSAGGGYEQYF; j_gene: TRBJ2-7; abundance: .; v_gene: TRBV18; d_gene: TRBD2
CDR3nt: TGTGCCAGCAGTTTATTTTATAGCGGGGGGGCGGATACGCAGTATTTT; CDR3aa: CASSLFYSGGADTQYF; j_gene: TRBJ2-3; abundance: few; v_gene: TRBV27; d_gene: TRBD2
CDR3nt: TGCGCCAGCAGCCAAGTGTACGGGGAAGGCTACACCTTC; CDR3aa: CASSQVYGEGYTF; j_gene: TRBJ1-2; abundance: few; v_gene: TRBV4-1; d_gene: .
CDR3nt: TGTGCCATCAGGTGGTCCGTGGGGGCAGATACAGATACGCAGTATTTT; CDR3aa: CAIRWSVGADTDTQYF; j_gene: TRBJ2-3; abundance: .; v_gene: TRBV10-3; d_gene: .
CDR3nt: TGTGCCAGCAGTCCGATCCGAGGGAGCTACACCTTC; CDR3aa: CASSPIRGSYTF; j_gene: TRBJ1-2; abundance: .; v_gene: TRBV6-1; d_gene: .
CDR3nt: TGTGCCAGCAGTGCCGAGGGGGCTTCTCCTACTTATGGCTACACCTTC; CDR3aa: CASSAEGASPTYGYTF; j_gene: TRBJ1-2; abundance: few; v_gene: TRBV2; d_gene: TRBD1
CDR3nt: TGCAGTGCTCCCCTCAGGGGGGAGGGGGGCTACACCTTC; CDR3aa: CSAPLRGEGGYTF; j_gene: TRBJ1-2; abundance: .; v_gene: TRBV20-1; d_gene: TRBD1
CDR3nt: TGTGCCAGCAGTGAAGTAGGGGCTAACACTGAAGCTTTCTTT; CDR3aa: CASSEVGANTEAFF; j_gene: TRBJ1-1; abundance: .; v_gene: TRBV6-1; d_gene: .
CDR3nt: TGCAGCGAGGAAGCCGGGACTAGGGCCTACGAGCAGTACTTC; CDR3aa: CSEEAGTRAYEQYF; j_gene: TRBJ2-7; abundance: few; v_gene: TRBV20-1; d_gene: TRBD2
CDR3nt: TGTGCCAGCAGTTTCGCCTGGGCGGAAAACACCATATATTTT; CDR3aa: CASSFAWAENTIYF; j_gene: TRBJ1-3; abundance: .; v_gene: TRBV28; d_gene: .
CDR3nt: TGTGCCAGCAGCGTAGCTCCAGCGGGGGGGTTGAATGAGCAGTTCTTC; CDR3aa: CASSVAPAGGLNEQFF; j_gene: TRBJ2-1; abundance: .; v_gene: TRBV9; d_gene: TRBD2
CDR3nt: TGTGCCAGCAGTGAAGCCCCGGACAGTTACTACGAGCAGTACTTC; CDR3aa: CASSEAPDSYYEQYF; j_gene: TRBJ2-7; abundance: .; v_gene: TRBV6-1; d_gene: .
CDR3nt: TGTGCCAGCAGCCTCCCTCGGACTAGCGGGAGGGCCCTGTCCAATGAGCAGTTCTTC; CDR3aa: CASSLPRTSGRALSNEQFF; j_gene: TRBJ2-1; abundance: once; v_gene: TRBV11-3; d_gene: TRBD2
CDR3nt: TGCAGTGCTGAAAACCCGGGACTACCCAAATACGAGCAGTACTTC; CDR3aa: CSAENPGLPKYEQYF; j_gene: TRBJ2-7; abundance: few; v_gene: TRBV20-1; d_gene: TRBD2
CDR3nt: TGCAGTGCTAGGTCACTACTGGAGACCCAGTACTTC; CDR3aa: CSARSLLETQYF; j_gene: TRBJ2-5; abundance: .; v_gene: TRBV20-1; d_gene: .
CDR3nt: TGTGCCAGCAGGGACGGACAGGGCGTATATCCAGCTTTCTTT; CDR3aa: CASRDGQGVYPAFF; j_gene: TRBJ1-1; abundance: .; v_gene: TRBV6-1; d_gene: TRBD1
CDR3nt: TGTGCCAGCAGACTCCCCCCGGAGCTATACAATGAGCAGTTCTTC; CDR3aa: CASRLPPELYNEQFF; j_gene: TRBJ2-1; abundance: .; v_gene: TRBV12-3/TRBV12-4; d_gene: .
CDR3nt: TGTGCCAGCAGCTTACTAGCGGGGGGAAGCACAGATACGCAGTATTTT; CDR3aa: CASSLLAGGSTDTQYF; j_gene: TRBJ2-3; abundance: .; v_gene: TRBV7-2; d_gene: TRBD2
CDR3nt: TGTGCCAGCAGCCCCTCAAGGGACAGTTCCTATGGCTACACCTTC; CDR3aa: CASSPSRDSSYGYTF; j_gene: TRBJ1-2; abundance: few; v_gene: TRBV11-2; d_gene: TRBD1
CDR3nt: TGTGCCAGCAGCTTCGCTCAAAACACCGGGGAGCTGTTTTTT; CDR3aa: CASSFAQNTGELFF; j_gene: TRBJ2-2; abundance: .; v_gene: TRBV6-1; d_gene: .
CDR3nt: TGTGCCACCAGCCCAAGGAGCAGGCTCCGTGACACCGGGGAGCTGTTTTTT; CDR3aa: CATSPRSRLRDTGELFF; j_gene: TRBJ2-2; abundance: few; v_gene: TRBV24-1; d_gene: .
CDR3nt: TGTGCCAGCAGTTTGGGACAGTCAGATCAGCCCCAGCATTTT; CDR3aa: CASSLGQSDQPQHF; j_gene: TRBJ1-5; abundance: few; v_gene: TRBV2; d_gene: TRBD1
CDR3nt: TGTGCCAGCAGCTTAGCCGGGACAGCTCCGTATGGCTACACCTTC; CDR3aa: CASSLAGTAPYGYTF; j_gene: TRBJ1-2; abundance: .; v_gene: TRBV7-2; d_gene: TRBD1
CDR3nt: TGTGCCAGCAGCCAGGATTTCCAAGAGACCCAGTACTTC; CDR3aa: CASSQDFQETQYF; j_gene: TRBJ2-5; abundance: .; v_gene: TRBV6-1; d_gene: .
CDR3nt: TGTGCCAGTAGTATATCCGGGACAGCCCTCTACAATGAGCAGTTCTTC; CDR3aa: CASSISGTALYNEQFF; j_gene: TRBJ2-1; abundance: once; v_gene: TRBV19; d_gene: TRBD1
CDR3nt: TGCAGTGCTAGAGCTGGGACAGGGGGTAAAGGTCAGCCCCAGCATTTT; CDR3aa: CSARAGTGGKGQPQHF; j_gene: TRBJ1-5; abundance: few; v_gene: TRBV20-1; d_gene: TRBD1
CDR3nt: TGCGCCAGCAGTCAAGAACAGGGTGGAGGCTACACCTTC; CDR3aa: CASSQEQGGGYTF; j_gene: TRBJ1-2; abundance: few; v_gene: TRBV4-1; d_gene: .
CDR3nt: TGTGCCAGCAGCTTAGTTCTGGGGGAATCCTACGAGCAGTACTTC; CDR3aa: CASSLVLGESYEQYF; j_gene: TRBJ2-7; abundance: .; v_gene: TRBV7-2; d_gene: .
CDR3nt: TGCAGTGCCGTGGGGGTGAGGATAGATACGCAGTATTTT; CDR3aa: CSAVGVRIDTQYF; j_gene: TRBJ2-3; abundance: few; v_gene: TRBV20-1; d_gene: .
CDR3nt: TGTGCCAGCAGCTTAGTTGCGGGGCGAGAGACCCAGTACTTC; CDR3aa: CASSLVAGRETQYF; j_gene: TRBJ2-5; abundance: .; v_gene: TRBV7-2; d_gene: .
CDR3nt: TGTGCCACCAGTGACCCCAGTGCAGCCGGGGAGCTGTTTTTT; CDR3aa: CATSDPSAAGELFF; j_gene: TRBJ2-2; abundance: few; v_gene: TRBV24-1; d_gene: .
CDR3nt: TGTGCCACCAGTGACCCCGGCGGTGAAGCTTTCTTT; CDR3aa: CATSDPGGEAFF; j_gene: TRBJ1-1; abundance: few; v_gene: TRBV24-1; d_gene: .
CDR3nt: TGTGCCAGTAGTATAGTGGGCACTGGAAACACCATATATTTT; CDR3aa: CASSIVGTGNTIYF; j_gene: TRBJ1-3; abundance: few; v_gene: TRBV19; d_gene: .